Following are 17 T cell receptor beta chains from one sample sequenced in a study of blood T cells in healthy people across ages. Together with a sample-barcoded 5' primer, a J-beta primer mix was included in a second PCR lasting roughly 7 to 11 cycles. TCRdb used MiXCR to reprocess the 5' RACE reads, holding one entry per CDR3 protein. This repertoire shows approximately 730,000 distinct CDR3 sequences, roughly 45% found once; its top ten account for under 25%. The sample consisted of blood. These receptors were collected from an older woman in good health.

The V gene is TRBV3-1, the J gene TRBJ1-5; a weak D match, TRBD1 (6 bases). CDR3 size: 15 residues. The ends were cut back, 0 bases at V and 4 bases at J, with 10 bases in the middle. Per the germline V gene, CDR1 is LGHDT and CDR2 is YNNKEL (reference sequence). CDR3 sequence reads: CASSQDTTGNQPQHF. The CDR3 bases are TGTGCCAGCAGCCAAGACACAACAGGGAATCAGCCCCAGCATTTT.

This clonotype was counted a few times. The V and J genes are TRBV28 and TRBJ2-3; either TRBD1 or TRBD2 may fit D (11 bases each). The germline CDR1 and CDR2 sequences are MDHEN and SYDVKM. Between the trimmed V and J ends, which lost 4 bases and 5 bases, there was a span of 31 bases. The CDR3 runs to 20 residues. The CDR3 region has the DNA TGTGCCAGCAGTTCCTGGACAGGGGGCTATTTAGGGACTAGCGGAGATACGCAGTATTTT. It specifies CASSSWTGGYLGTSGDTQYF.

This clonotype was seen a handful of times. The CDR3 DNA is TGCAGTGCTCACGAAAACTATGGCTACACCTTC. It specifies CSAHENYGYTF. The chain combines TRBV20-1 with TRBJ1-2, with unresolved D. Germline CDR1 and CDR2: DFQATT and SNEGSKA (reference sequence). CDR3 length: 11 amino acids. V was cut by 5 bases and J by 2 bases, with 6 bases left in between.

This chain links TRBV4-2 with TRBJ2-3; 8 positions agree with TRBD2. The length of the CDR3 is 16 residues. After removal of 5 bases from V and 4 bases from J, the junction contained 11 bases not matched to a gene. Germline V gene lookup returns CDR1 LGHNA and CDR2 YNFKEQ. DNA for the CDR3: TGTGCCAGCAGCACAGAATCGGGAGGGCGCGCAGATACGCAGTATTTT. Its protein product is CASSTESGGRADTQYF.

This chain uses TRBV12-3 or TRBV12-4 with TRBJ2-7; no clear D. Deletions cut 5 bases from V and 7 bases from J, with 12 bases between. The CDR3 length is 12 residues. The CDR3, as DNA: TGTGCCAGCAGTCCCCCAGAAAGGGAGCAGTACTTC. Translated, it gives CASSPPEREQYF.

This clonotype was observed once. Sequence at one end of the junction differs from germline and may be a read error. The rearrangement uses TRBV7-9 and TRBJ2-3; D perhaps matches TRBD2 (6 bases). Germline V gives CDR1 SEHNR, CDR2 FQNEAQ (reference sequence). The CDR3 loop spans 16 amino acids. CDR3 protein: CASSLAARGSTDTRYF. Here the CDR3 DNA reads TGTGCCAGCAGCTTAGCTGCGCGGGGCAGCACAGATACGCGGTATTTT.

This clonotype occurred many times. The chain uses TRBV29-1 and TRBJ2-1, with D possibly matching TRBD2 (6 bases). Germline values: CDR1 SQVTM, CDR2 ANQGSEA. The CDR3 is 13 residues long. Trimming took off 3 bases at V and 8 bases at J, with 14 bases between the two ends. DNA for the CDR3: TGCAGCGTTGATCGGGGGAGCGCGGATGAGCAGTTCTTC. Translation gives CSVDRGSADEQFF.

This clonotype has a handful of counts. The chain combines TRBV20-1 with TRBJ1-2; 8 bases align to TRBD1. In germline, CDR1 is DFQATT, CDR2 SNEGSKA (reference sequence). Trimming removed 5 bases from V and 4 bases from J; junction bases left unmatched: 9. The length of the CDR3 is 14 residues. CDR3 amino acids: CSAHRQGISYGYTF. The CDR3 region has the DNA TGCAGTGCTCATCGACAGGGGATCAGCTATGGCTACACCTTC.

This clonotype was found a few times. The V call is TRBV20-1, the J call TRBJ2-3; the match to TRBD2 covers 11 bases. The CDR3 spans 14 residues. Germline V lookup: CDR1 DFQATT, CDR2 SNEGSKA (reference sequence). The V segment lost 6 bases and the J segment 5 bases; nucleotides outside the gene matches: 7. As DNA, the CDR3 is TGCAGTGCCATAGCGGGAGGGCCGGGAGATACGCAGTATTTT. Translated: CSAIAGGPGDTQYF.

The chain couples TRBV20-1 to TRBJ2-7; D possibly corresponds to TRBD1 (6 bases). The CDR3 has 15 amino acids. V gave up 5 bases and J gave up 0 bases, with 17 bases separating them. Germline V lookup: CDR1 DFQATT, CDR2 SNEGSKA (reference sequence). The DNA for the CDR3 is TGCAGTGCTCATCGACAGGACCGGAGCTCCTACGAGCAGTACTTC. Translation gives CSAHRQDRSSYEQYF.

To note about this clonotype: A much larger clone sits a single nucleotide away, making a read error possible. This rearrangement joins TRBV24-1 to TRBJ1-2; a possible D gene is TRBD1 (6 bases). Germline CDR1 KGHDR, CDR2 SFDVKD. CDR3 length equals 14 residues. The chain's CDR3 is CATSAEAGDYGCTF. DNA for the CDR3: TGTGCCACCAGTGCCGAGGCAGGGGACTATGGCTGCACCTTC.

The rearrangement uses TRBV29-1 and TRBJ2-5, with D perhaps matching TRBD1 or TRBD2 (5 bases each). The J call may be incorrect, as the DNA end agrees better with TRBJ2-1. Germline V CDR1 and CDR2: SQVTM, ANQGSEA. The CDR3 consists of 13 residues. Here the CDR3 reads CSVGGGYQETQFF. CDR3 sequence (DNA): TGCAGCGTTGGGGGCGGGTACCAAGAGACCCAGTTCTTC.

The sample holds a few counts of this clonotype. The genes are TRBV20-1 and TRBJ2-2; 11 bases are a match to TRBD2. The CDR3 length is 15 residues. V gave up 2 bases and J gave up 6 bases; unmatched junction bases: 5. Germline loops: CDR1 DFQATT, CDR2 SNEGSKA (reference sequence). The CDR3 bases are TGCAGTGCTAGAATAACTAGCGGGAGTGCCGGGGAGCTGTTTTTT. Protein sequence: CSARITSGSAGELFF.

The V gene is TRBV4-1, the J gene TRBJ2-1; possible D gene TRBD1, 5 bases. The CDR3 has 17 residues. V was trimmed by 0 bases and J by 1 base, leaving 13 bases between them. CDR1 and CDR2 (germline): MGHRA, YSYEKL. The CDR3 is CASSQEGRGESYNEQFF. As DNA, the CDR3 is TGCGCCAGCAGCCAAGAAGGAAGGGGTGAGTCCTACAATGAGCAGTTCTTC.

V and J are TRBV7-9 and TRBJ2-4; TRBD1 aligns across 7 bases. The CDR3 is made up of 15 amino acids. Germline CDR1 is SEHNR and CDR2 is FQNEAQ (reference sequence). V lost 0 bases to trimming and J lost 8 bases; unmatched junction nucleotides: 7. CDR3 amino acids: CASSLATQGTDIQYF. The CDR3 bases are TGTGCCAGCAGCTTAGCGACACAGGGGACGGACATTCAGTACTTC.

The chain is built from TRBV20-1 and TRBJ2-7, with D possibly matching TRBD1 (5 bases). From germline, CDR1 is DFQATT and CDR2 SNEGSKA (reference sequence). Trimming shortened V by 6 bases and J by 4 bases, and 19 bases separated the two germline ends. The CDR3 covers 14 residues. The CDR3 sequence is CSASFGVAGYEQYF. The DNA of the CDR3 is TGCAGTGCGAGCTTCGGAGTGGCAGGGTACGAGCAGTACTTC.

As concerns this clonotype: A junction boundary mismatches the germline segment, possibly from a read error. This chain joins TRBV15 and TRBJ2-3, with D possibly called TRBD1 or TRBD2 (5 bases each). The CDR3 totals 15 residues. Germline V gene data show CDR1 as LNHNV and CDR2 as YYDKDF (reference sequence). The CDR3 is CATSRVGTTGDTQYF. The CDR3 nucleotides read TGTGCCACCAGCAGAGTAGGGACGACCGGGGATACACAGTATTTT.